Below, 5 T cell receptor beta chains from the same sample are listed, as sequenced in a study of cytomegalovirus exposure and HLA in healthy donors. Generated by immunoSEQ multiplex PCR, the TCRdb table keeps only in-frame clones and is missing some. This table has 56,000 or so clones, just over 90% appearing once. Sequenced input: PBMCs. The receptors stem from a man younger than 35 in good health and CMV-seronegative.

The chain has TRBV13 and TRBJ2-1, with TRBD2 matching over 7 bases. V lost 5 bases to trimming and J lost 8 bases; unmatched junction nucleotides: 12. Germline CDR1 and CDR2: PRHDT and FYEKMQ (reference sequence). This CDR3 is 15 amino acids long. The CDR3 coding sequence is TGTGCCAGCAGCCCCACGAGGAGAGCGGGATATGAGCAGTTCTTC. This codes for CASSPTRRAGYEQFF. The full variable domain, in which reference TRBV13 and TRBJ2-1 provide the parts outside the CDR3, is AAGVIQSPRHLIKEKRETATLKCYPIPRHDTVYWYQQGPGQDPQFLISFYEKMQSDKGSIPDRFSAQQFSDYHSELNMSSLELGDSALYFCASSPTRRAGYEQFFGPGTRLTVL.

This clone has just a few counts. CDR3 DNA sequence: TGTGCCAGCAGCGACCTATCGAGCACTGAAGCTTTCTTT. Residues: CASSDLSSTEAFF. V is TRBV9 and J is TRBJ1-1, with D unclear. CDR1 and CDR2 (germline): SGDLS, YYNGEE. The CDR3 runs to 13 residues. Trimming pared 3 bases from V and 4 bases from J, leaving 10 bases between.

For this clone: The sample has other DNA sequences that encode this CDR3 too. The rearrangement joins TRBV18 to TRBJ2-7; D not certain. The CDR3 length is 13 residues. V was clipped by 2 bases and J by 2 bases, with 7 bases between them. Germline CDR1 and CDR2: KGHSH and LQKENI. The CDR3 DNA follows: TGTGCCAGCTCACCAGGCGGCACCTACGAGCAGTACTTC. Its translation is CASSPGGTYEQYF.

This clone was picked up a small number of times. The gene calls are TRBV11-3 and TRBJ1-5; 8 bases fit TRBD1. Trimming at V came to 4 bases and at J to 5 bases, leaving 10 bases not matched to a gene. Germline V CDR1 and CDR2: SGHNT, YENEEA. The CDR3 totals 16 residues. The CDR3 protein is CASSSRLRTGYQPQHF. CDR3 bases: TGTGCCAGCAGCTCCAGGCTCCGGACAGGGTATCAGCCCCAGCATTTT.

This sequence joins TRBV19 and TRBJ2-7; D gene uncertain. Trimming cost V 1 base and J 0 bases, with 7 bases left between them. The V gene's germline CDR1 is LNHDA and CDR2 SQIVND (reference sequence). The CDR3 loop spans 14 amino acids. CDR3 coding DNA: TGTGCCAGTAGTATAGCAGGCAGCTCCTACGAGCAGTACTTC. This gives the protein CASSIAGSSYEQYF.